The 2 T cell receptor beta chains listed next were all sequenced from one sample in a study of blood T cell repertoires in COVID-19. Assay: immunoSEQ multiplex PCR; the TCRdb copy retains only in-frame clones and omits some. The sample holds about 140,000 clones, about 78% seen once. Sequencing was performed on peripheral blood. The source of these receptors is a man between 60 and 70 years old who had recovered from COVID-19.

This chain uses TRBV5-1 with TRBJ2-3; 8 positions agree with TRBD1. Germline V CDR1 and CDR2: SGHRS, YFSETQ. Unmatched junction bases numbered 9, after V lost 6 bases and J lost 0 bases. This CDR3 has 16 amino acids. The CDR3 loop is CASNKGGQASTDTQYF. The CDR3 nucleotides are TGCGCCAGCAACAAGGGGGGACAGGCAAGCACAGATACGCAGTATTTT.

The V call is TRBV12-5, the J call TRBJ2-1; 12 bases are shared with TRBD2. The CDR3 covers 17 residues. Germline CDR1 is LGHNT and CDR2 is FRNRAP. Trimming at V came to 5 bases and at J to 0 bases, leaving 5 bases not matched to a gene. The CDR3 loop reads CASGKQTSGSSYNEQFF. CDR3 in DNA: TGTGCTAGTGGTAAGCAGACTAGCGGGAGCTCCTACAATGAGCAGTTCTTC.